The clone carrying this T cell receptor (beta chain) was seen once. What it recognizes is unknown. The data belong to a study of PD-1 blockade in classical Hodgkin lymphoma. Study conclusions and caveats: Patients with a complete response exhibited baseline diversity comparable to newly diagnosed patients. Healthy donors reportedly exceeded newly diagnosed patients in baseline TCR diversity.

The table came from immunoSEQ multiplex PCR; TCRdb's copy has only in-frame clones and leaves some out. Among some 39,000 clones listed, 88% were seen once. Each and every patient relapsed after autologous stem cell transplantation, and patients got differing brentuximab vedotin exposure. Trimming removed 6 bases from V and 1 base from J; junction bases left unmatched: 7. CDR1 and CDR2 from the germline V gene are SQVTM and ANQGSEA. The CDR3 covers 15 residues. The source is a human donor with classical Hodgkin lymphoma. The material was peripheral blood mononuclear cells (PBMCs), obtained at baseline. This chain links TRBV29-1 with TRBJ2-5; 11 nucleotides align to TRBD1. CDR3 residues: CSVGRTGGVQETQYF. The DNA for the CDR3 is TGCAGCGTGGGTCGGACAGGGGGCGTCCAAGAGACCCAGTACTTC.